The rows below give T cell receptor beta chains drawn from one sample of a study of human T cells and chemical hapten exposure. TCRdb re-called the RACE reads through MiXCR, storing one row per CDR3 protein. The sample lists 360,000 or so distinct CDR3 sequences, around 6% seen once, with 4.5% to 6% in the top ten. This specimen consisted of whole blood, obtained in connection with sensitization to the hapten diphenylcyclopropenone (DPC). The receptors stem from a woman between 18 and 29 years old with alopecia areata. Some clones in this sample may be carry-over from other donors' samples. The CDR3 runs from the conserved cysteine through the conserved F or W. D genes are given only for firm matches. A clone size is listed for some rows: how often the clone was seen (once, few, many), or a class if it is expanded.

- - TRBJ2-7 TRBV6-5 TGTGCCAGCAGTCAAGACAAAGCCGACGAGCAGTACTTC CASSQDKADEQYF
many - TRBJ1-1 TRBV11-2 TGTGCCAGCAGCTTACGCAGTGAGAACACTGAAGCTTTCTTT CASSLRSENTEAFF
- - TRBJ1-2 TRBV6-2/TRBV6-3 TGTGCCAGCAGTTATGAGAGATCTAACTATGGCTACACCTTC CASSYERSNYGYTF
many - TRBJ2-7 TRBV5-4 TGTGCCAGCAGCTTGGAGGAGTACGAGCAGTACTTC CASSLEEYEQYF
few - TRBJ2-3 TRBV20-1 TGCAGTGCTAGAACTGGGCAGTATACGCAGTATTTT CSARTGQYTQYF
many - TRBJ1-1 TRBV6-2/TRBV6-3 TGTGCCAGCAGAAGTCGGACAGATTTGAACACTGAAGCTTTCTTT CASRSRTDLNTEAFF
few - TRBJ2-7 TRBV3-1 TGTGCCAGCAGCCGCGGACAGATCCTACCCCCCTACTACGAGCAGTACTTC CASSRGQILPPYYEQYF
- - TRBJ2-7 TRBV9 TGTGCCAGCAGCGTAGGACGGGGGCGTGGCTACGAGCAGTACTTC CASSVGRGRGYEQYF
few TRBD1 TRBJ2-7 TRBV6-5 TGTGCCAGCAGTTACTCTTTGGATAGGGGGCGTTTCGAGCAGTACTTC CASSYSLDRGRFEQYF
- - TRBJ2-3 TRBV12-3/TRBV12-4 TGTGCCAGCAGCCAATACAACTCACTGCTCACGGACACAGATACGCAGTATTTT CASSQYNSLLTDTDTQYF
once - TRBJ2-5 TRBV20-1 TGCAGTGCTAGAGGGCGGTCGAGGGTTGAGGCCCAGTACTTC CSARGRSRVEAQYF
many - TRBJ1-1 TRBV18 TGTGCCAGCTCACCACCCCTCAGGGCGGGCACTGAAGCTTTCTTT CASSPPLRAGTEAFF
many TRBD2 TRBJ2-1 TRBV20-1 TGCAGTGCTAGAGATACCCCCGGACTAGACAATGAGCAGTTCTTC CSARDTPGLDNEQFF
many - TRBJ1-2 TRBV20-1 TGCAGTGCTAGAGGGAGCGCCCGTTATGGCTACACCTTC CSARGSARYGYTF
few - TRBJ2-1 TRBV5-5 TGTGCCAGCAGCTTGGGGCTCCATGAGCAGTTCTTC CASSLGLHEQFF
many - TRBJ2-3 TRBV29-1 TGCAGCGTTGAGAGGGGGGATCATACGCAGTATTTT CSVERGDHTQYF
- - TRBJ1-6 TRBV6-5 TGTGCCAGCAGTTCACACCGGGACCTGGAGTCACCCCTCCACTTT CASSSHRDLESPLHF
- - TRBJ1-4 TRBV20-1 TGCAGTGCTATCTCTCTCGCCGGGGCAACTAATGAAAAACTGTTTTTT CSAISLAGATNEKLFF
- TRBD2 TRBJ2-7 TRBV4-2 TGTGCCAGCAGCCAAGAGACTAGCGGCACCGTAGGAGGAGAGCAGTACTTC CASSQETSGTVGGEQYF
- TRBD1 TRBJ2-4 TRBV28 TGTGCCAGCAGTTCCGTGACAGGGGGTGAGAACATTCAGTACTTC CASSSVTGGENIQYF
few - TRBJ2-2 TRBV12-3/TRBV12-4 TGTGCCAGCAGTTTTAGGCAGGGGAACACCGGGGAGCTGTTTTTT CASSFRQGNTGELFF
many - TRBJ2-5 TRBV12-3/TRBV12-4 TGTGCCAGCAGTCGGGGGCCCAATCAAGAGACCCAGTACTTC CASSRGPNQETQYF
many TRBD1 TRBJ1-1 TRBV7-9 TGTGCCAGCAGCCTACAGGGGCCCACTGAAGCTTTCTTT CASSLQGPTEAFF
few TRBD2 TRBJ2-1 TRBV6-6 TGTGCCAGCAGTTACGAGGCGGCGGGGGAGGATGAGCAGTTCTTC CASSYEAAGEDEQFF
- TRBD2 TRBJ2-7 TRBV12-5 TGTGCTAGTGGTTTGATTAGCGGGGGGGCCACCTACGAGCAGTACTTC CASGLISGGATYEQYF
many - TRBJ2-3 TRBV6-5 TGTGCCAGCAGATTTCCCGGGGCAGATACGCAGTATTTT CASRFPGADTQYF
few - TRBJ1-5 TRBV7-8 TGTGCCAGCAGCTCTGGACAGATCCTAGCTGGGAATCAGCCCCAGCATTTT CASSSGQILAGNQPQHF
- TRBD1 TRBJ2-5 TRBV7-2 TGTGCCAGCAGGGAAGAAAGCAACAGGGGTGAATGGGAGACCCAGTACTTC CASREESNRGEWETQYF
many - TRBJ1-1 TRBV4-3 TGCGCCAGCAGCCAAGAGACGGGGTACACTGAAGCTTTCTTT CASSQETGYTEAFF
many - TRBJ1-2 TRBV11-1 TGTGCCAGCAGCTTAGCACCCACAACTCCGGACAGATACTATGGCTACACCTTC CASSLAPTTPDRYYGYTF
- TRBD1 TRBJ2-7 TRBV18 TGTGCCAGCTCACTAAGGACAGGGCGTGCCTACGAGCAGTACTTC CASSLRTGRAYEQYF
- TRBD1 TRBJ2-5 TRBV12-3/TRBV12-4 TGTGCCAGCAGTTTCTTCGGGACAGCCCAAGAGACCCAGTACTTC CASSFFGTAQETQYF
few - TRBJ2-7 TRBV3-1 TGTGCCAGCAGCCACCGCCGTACCTACGAGCAGTACTTC CASSHRRTYEQYF
- - TRBJ2-7 TRBV11-2 TGTGCCAGCAGCACCCGGGACACAACTGCCCTTGAGCAGTACTTC CASSTRDTTALEQYF
- - TRBJ1-1 TRBV29-1 TGCAGCGTTGCCGGCAGTGAGACTGAAGCTTTCTTT CSVAGSETEAFF
many - TRBJ2-3 TRBV9 TGTGCCAGCAGCTGGGGGGCTAGTACAGATACGCAGTATTTT CASSWGASTDTQYF
many - TRBJ2-5 TRBV6-5 TGTGCCAGACAGGGTTCGTCCGGTGAGACCCAGTACTTC CARQGSSGETQYF
many - TRBJ1-1 TRBV5-1 TGTGCCAGCAGTTTATCAGGGGACACTGAAGCTTTCTTT CASSLSGDTEAFF
few - TRBJ1-2 TRBV7-9 TGTGCCAGCAGCTTACTGGAGACTTATGGCTACACCTTC CASSLLETYGYTF
- - TRBJ2-7 TRBV18 TGTGCCAGCTTACAGGGAGTAGCGGGCGAGCAGTACTTC CASLQGVAGEQYF
many - TRBJ2-1 TRBV12-3/TRBV12-4 TGTGCCAGCAGTGTCCGCAATGAGCAGTTCTTC CASSVRNEQFF
many - TRBJ1-5 TRBV6-6 TGTGCCAGCAGAGGGAACAATCAGCCCCAGCATTTT CASRGNNQPQHF